What follows describes a single T cell receptor (beta chain). This entry belongs to a study of cytomegalovirus exposure and HLA in healthy donors. CDR1 and CDR2 from the germline V gene are SEHNR and FQNEAQ (reference sequence). Trimming left V 5 bases short and J 4 bases short, with 15 bases between. The length of the CDR3 is 14 residues. PCR used 60 Vbeta primers and 13 Jbeta primers. Per the original data handling: Tens of millions of unique TCR beta chains, roughly 11 million of them shared, were counted by a later analysis. Clones were read by immunoSEQ multiplex PCR, and TCRdb kept only the in-frame ones, dropping some. V and J calls plus clone size are reproduced from that table; the DNA served to infer D and trimming. The data contain about 97,000 clones, approximately 85% of them singletons.

The V gene is TRBV7-9, the J gene TRBJ2-7; D may be TRBD2 (6 bases). This TCR derives from a man between 25 and 39 years old in good health and CMV-seronegative. Input material: PBMCs. CDR3 residues: CASSPSGSGYEQYF. As DNA, the CDR3 is TGTGCCAGCAGCCCGAGCGGCAGCGGGTACGAGCAGTACTTC.